The sequence of this TCR beta chain was determined in a study of blood T cell repertoires in COVID-19. Study-wide background: The United States, Italy and Spain were the sources of the acute and convalescent COVID-19 samples. Sources were T cells, B-cell-depleted T cells, or PBMCs; the material itself was cDNA or gDNA.

Trimming removed 5 bases at V and 4 bases at J, with 11 bases between. CDR3 length equals 13 residues. From germline, CDR1 is SGHTA and CDR2 FQGNSA. Authors' processing steps: Amplification of reference gene primers provided the estimated nucleated cell counts. Assay used: immunoSEQ multiplex PCR; TCRdb lists only in-frame clones, some missing. D and trimming were read from the DNA, whereas the V and J calls and clone size are those reported in that table. This sample carries about 220,000 clones, more than 65% of them seen once, and the ten largest clones take around 2%. The clonotype originates from a man between 35 and 55 years old who had recovered from COVID-19. The J gene is TRBJ2-5, the V gene TRBV7-2; D uncertain. Sample: peripheral blood. As DNA, the CDR3 is TGTGCCAGCAGCGAGCGATATCGAGAGACCCAGTACTTC. It specifies CASSERYRETQYF.